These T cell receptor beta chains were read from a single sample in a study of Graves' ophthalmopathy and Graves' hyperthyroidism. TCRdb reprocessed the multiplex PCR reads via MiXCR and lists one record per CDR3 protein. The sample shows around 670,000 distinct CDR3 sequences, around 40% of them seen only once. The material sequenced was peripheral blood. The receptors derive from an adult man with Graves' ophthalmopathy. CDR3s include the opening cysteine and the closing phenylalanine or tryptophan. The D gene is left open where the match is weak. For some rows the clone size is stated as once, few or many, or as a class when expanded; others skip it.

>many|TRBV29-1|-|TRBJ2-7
TGCAGCGTTGAAGATTGGGGGACGGAAACCTACGAGCAGTACTTC
CSVEDWGTETYEQYF
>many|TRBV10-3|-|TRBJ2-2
TGTGCCATCAGCACCGGGACTCTCCTGTTTGCTGGCGGGGAGCTGTTTTTT
CAISTGTLLFAGGELFF
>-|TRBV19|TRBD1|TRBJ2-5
TGTGCCACTCTAGGCCGAACGGGACAGGGGGAAGAGACCCAGTACTTC
CATLGRTGQGEETQYF
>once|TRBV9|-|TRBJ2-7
TGTGCCAGCCCGCCCAGGAGCGATCTCCCTTCCTCCTACGAGCAGTACTTC
CASPPRSDLPSSYEQYF
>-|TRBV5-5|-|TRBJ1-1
TGTGCCAGCAGCCACTATGACAGAAGAAACACTGAAGCTTTCTTT
CASSHYDRRNTEAFF
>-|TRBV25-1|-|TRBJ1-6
TGTGCCAGCAGTGGCAACAGGCTAGATTCACCCCTCCACTTT
CASSGNRLDSPLHF
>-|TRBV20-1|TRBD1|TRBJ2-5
TGCAGTGCGCGGACAGGGGGGATGGAGACCCAGTACTTC
CSARTGGMETQYF
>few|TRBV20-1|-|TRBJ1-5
TGCAGTGCTAGAGTAAGGGGCTATAGCAATCAGCCCCAGCATTTT
CSARVRGYSNQPQHF
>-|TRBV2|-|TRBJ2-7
TGTGCCAGCAGTGAATATCGAGACAGGTCCTACGAGCAGTACTTC
CASSEYRDRSYEQYF
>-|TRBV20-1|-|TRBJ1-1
TGCAGTGCTACCACTAGCGGGGGCTGGAATGAGCAGTTCTTT
CSATTSGGWNEQFF
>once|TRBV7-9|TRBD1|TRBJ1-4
TGTGCCAGCAGTTGGGGGGGGACAGGGGATCATGGAAAACTGTTTTTT
CASSWGGTGDHGKLFF
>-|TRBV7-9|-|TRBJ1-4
TGTGCCAGCAGCAGTGGTCCCGCTGAAAAACTGTTTTTT
CASSSGPAEKLFF
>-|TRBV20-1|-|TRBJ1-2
TGCAGTGCCGACGGACGGATCCCTAGGAGCGGCTACACCTTC
CSADGRIPRSGYTF
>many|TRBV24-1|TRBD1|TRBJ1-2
TGTGCCACCAGTGACCGCGCAGGGGGCGGCGGCTACACCTTC
CATSDRAGGGGYTF
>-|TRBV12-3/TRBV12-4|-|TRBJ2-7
TGTCCCTTGCGGGGCACCTACGAGCAGTACTTC
CPLRGTYEQYF
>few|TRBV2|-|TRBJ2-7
TGTGCCAGCAGTGACATGAGGCCTTGGGACGAGCAGTACTTC
CASSDMRPWDEQYF
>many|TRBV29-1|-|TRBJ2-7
TGCAGCGTTGTGAGGGGGAGCGACGAGCAGTACTTC
CSVVRGSDEQYF